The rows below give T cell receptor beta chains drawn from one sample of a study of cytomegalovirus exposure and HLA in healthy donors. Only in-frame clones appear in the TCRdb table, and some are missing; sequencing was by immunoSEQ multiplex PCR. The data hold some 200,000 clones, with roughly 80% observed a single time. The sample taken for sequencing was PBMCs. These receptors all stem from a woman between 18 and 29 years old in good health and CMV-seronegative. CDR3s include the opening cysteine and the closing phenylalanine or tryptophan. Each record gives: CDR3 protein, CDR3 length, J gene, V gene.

cdr3_aa: CASSLAPSPADTQYF; cdr3_length: 15; j_call: TRBJ2-3; v_call: TRBV7-6
cdr3_aa: CSATPGARNTEAFF; cdr3_length: 14; j_call: TRBJ1-1; v_call: TRBV29-1
cdr3_aa: CASSQAAFNEQFF; cdr3_length: 13; j_call: TRBJ2-1; v_call: TRBV7-6
cdr3_aa: CASSPYSNEKLFF; cdr3_length: 13; j_call: TRBJ1-4; v_call: TRBV7-9
cdr3_aa: CASSHKGTANYGYTF; cdr3_length: 15; j_call: TRBJ1-2; v_call: TRBV6-5
cdr3_aa: CASSYGALGTEAFF; cdr3_length: 14; j_call: TRBJ1-1; v_call: TRBV6-5
cdr3_aa: CASSERQSNYGYTF; cdr3_length: 14; j_call: TRBJ1-2; v_call: TRBV2
cdr3_aa: CATRHNSGSSNEQFF; cdr3_length: 15; j_call: TRBJ2-1; v_call: TRBV15
cdr3_aa: CATSRERQGSLRTQYF; cdr3_length: 16; j_call: TRBJ2-3; v_call: TRBV15
cdr3_aa: CASSTTSLLAGGDNEQFF; cdr3_length: 18; j_call: TRBJ2-1; v_call: TRBV7-6
cdr3_aa: CASSFPTEVGTGAFF; cdr3_length: 15; j_call: TRBJ1-1; v_call: TRBV13
cdr3_aa: CSVGGSGLYEQYF; cdr3_length: 13; j_call: TRBJ2-7; v_call: TRBV29-1
cdr3_aa: CASSFAGQGSSYEQYF; cdr3_length: 16; j_call: TRBJ2-7; v_call: TRBV5-1
cdr3_aa: CASSLIASGTGGDEQFF; cdr3_length: 17; j_call: TRBJ2-1; v_call: TRBV5-1
cdr3_aa: CASSSPGLEGEKLFF; cdr3_length: 15; j_call: TRBJ1-4; v_call: TRBV6-6
cdr3_aa: CASSSPTATGNTIYF; cdr3_length: 15; j_call: TRBJ1-3; v_call: TRBV5-1
cdr3_aa: CASSMEASGEQYF; cdr3_length: 13; j_call: TRBJ2-7; v_call: TRBV19
cdr3_aa: CASSDSTSGGTGELFF; cdr3_length: 16; j_call: TRBJ2-2; v_call: TRBV11-2
cdr3_aa: CASSQEGTAMRYTF; cdr3_length: 14; j_call: TRBJ1-2; v_call: TRBV4-1
cdr3_aa: CASSGSGTSGGEQYF; cdr3_length: 15; j_call: TRBJ2-7; v_call: TRBV9
cdr3_aa: CASSQVDRGPMNTEAFF; cdr3_length: 17; j_call: TRBJ1-1; v_call: TRBV4-1
cdr3_aa: CASSLGGQRTDTQYF; cdr3_length: 15; j_call: TRBJ2-3; v_call: TRBV7-3
cdr3_aa: CASSGGNRVNEQYF; cdr3_length: 14; j_call: TRBJ2-7; v_call: TRBV2
cdr3_aa: CASRVGGRELFF; cdr3_length: 12; j_call: TRBJ2-2; v_call: TRBV5-1
cdr3_aa: CASTLDSSLMAGELFF; cdr3_length: 16; j_call: TRBJ2-2; v_call: TRBV19
cdr3_aa: CASSPHGQGALYEQFF; cdr3_length: 16; j_call: TRBJ2-1; v_call: TRBV14
cdr3_aa: CASSLYPGEFRETQYF; cdr3_length: 16; j_call: TRBJ2-5; v_call: TRBV7-9
cdr3_aa: CASSLSGDRSYEQYF; cdr3_length: 15; j_call: TRBJ2-7; v_call: TRBV2
cdr3_aa: CATSRDWGLGYNEQFF; cdr3_length: 16; j_call: TRBJ2-1; v_call: TRBV15
cdr3_aa: CASSSGLYFKREQFF; cdr3_length: 15; j_call: TRBJ2-1; v_call: TRBV19
cdr3_aa: CASSLFWGQGLSNTEAFF; cdr3_length: 18; j_call: TRBJ1-1; v_call: TRBV27
cdr3_aa: CAWSVGHRDSYNEQFF; cdr3_length: 16; j_call: TRBJ2-1; v_call: TRBV30
cdr3_aa: CASSPGQGGQPQHF; cdr3_length: 14; j_call: TRBJ1-5; v_call: TRBV19
cdr3_aa: CASSLLAISHNEQFF; cdr3_length: 15; j_call: TRBJ2-1; v_call: TRBV28
cdr3_aa: CASSPRRSYEQYF; cdr3_length: 13; j_call: TRBJ2-7; v_call: TRBV7-9
cdr3_aa: CATAGHPETQYF; cdr3_length: 12; j_call: TRBJ2-5; v_call: TRBV15
cdr3_aa: CAWPVEPGPQETQYF; cdr3_length: 15; j_call: TRBJ2-5; v_call: TRBV7-9
cdr3_aa: CASSLEAGWGRVILNTEAFF; cdr3_length: 20; j_call: TRBJ1-1; v_call: TRBV11-2
cdr3_aa: CASSTGTGSTDTQYF; cdr3_length: 15; j_call: TRBJ2-3; v_call: TRBV6-5
cdr3_aa: CASSTGLTFPNEQFF; cdr3_length: 15; j_call: TRBJ2-1; v_call: TRBV27
cdr3_aa: CASSLAGTRREAFF; cdr3_length: 14; j_call: TRBJ1-1; v_call: TRBV7-2
cdr3_aa: CSVESHQGYPNEQYF; cdr3_length: 15; j_call: TRBJ2-7; v_call: TRBV29-1